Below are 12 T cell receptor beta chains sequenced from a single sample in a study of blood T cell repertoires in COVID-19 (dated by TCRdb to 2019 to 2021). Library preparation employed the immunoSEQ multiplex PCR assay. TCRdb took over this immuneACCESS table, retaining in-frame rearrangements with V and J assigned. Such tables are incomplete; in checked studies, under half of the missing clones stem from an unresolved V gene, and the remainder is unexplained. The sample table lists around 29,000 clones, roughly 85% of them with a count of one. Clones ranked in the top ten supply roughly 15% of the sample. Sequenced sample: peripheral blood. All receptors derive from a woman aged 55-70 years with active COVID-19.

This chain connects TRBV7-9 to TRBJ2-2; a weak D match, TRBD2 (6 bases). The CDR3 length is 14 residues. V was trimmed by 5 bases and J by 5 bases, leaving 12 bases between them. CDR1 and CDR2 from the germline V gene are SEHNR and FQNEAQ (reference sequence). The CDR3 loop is CASSTRRGTGELFF. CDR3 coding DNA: TGTGCCAGCAGCACCCGGAGGGGAACCGGGGAGCTGTTTTTT. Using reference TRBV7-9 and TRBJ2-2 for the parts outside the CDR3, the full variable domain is DTGVSQNPRHKITKRGQNVTFRCDPISEHNRLYWYRQTLGQGPEFLTYFQNEAQLEKSRLLSDRFSAERPKGSFSTLEIQRTEQGDSAMYLCASSTRRGTGELFFGEGSRLTVL.

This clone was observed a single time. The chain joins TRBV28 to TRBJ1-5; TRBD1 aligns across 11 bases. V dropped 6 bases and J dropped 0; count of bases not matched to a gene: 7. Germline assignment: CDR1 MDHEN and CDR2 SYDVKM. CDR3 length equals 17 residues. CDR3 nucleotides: TGTGCCAGCAGCCAGCGGGACAGGGGGGTTAGCAATCAGCCCCAGCATTTT. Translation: CASSQRDRGVSNQPQHF.

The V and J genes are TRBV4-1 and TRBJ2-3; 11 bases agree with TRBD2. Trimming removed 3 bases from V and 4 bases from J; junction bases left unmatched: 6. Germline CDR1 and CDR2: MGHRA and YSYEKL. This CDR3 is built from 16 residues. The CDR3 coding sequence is TGCGCCAGCAGCCAGTCACTAGCGGGGGCAGCAGATACGCAGTATTTT. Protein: CASSQSLAGAADTQYF.

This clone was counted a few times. CDR3 in DNA: TGTGCCATCAGCCCAGGGAACTATGGCTACACCTTC. Translation: CAISPGNYGYTF. The chain combines TRBV10-3 with TRBJ1-2; possible D gene TRBD1, 5 bases. With 6 bases removed from V and 2 bases from J, the gap between germline ends came to 7 bases. This CDR3 is built from 12 residues. Looked up from germline, CDR1 is ENHRY and CDR2 is SYGVKD.

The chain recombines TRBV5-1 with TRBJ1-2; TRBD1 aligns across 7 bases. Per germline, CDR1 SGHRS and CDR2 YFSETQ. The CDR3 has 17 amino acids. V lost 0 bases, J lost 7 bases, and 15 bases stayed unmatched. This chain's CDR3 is CASSLARVDGGGGGYTF. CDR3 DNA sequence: TGCGCCAGCAGCTTGGCGAGGGTAGACGGAGGGGGCGGTGGCTACACCTTC.

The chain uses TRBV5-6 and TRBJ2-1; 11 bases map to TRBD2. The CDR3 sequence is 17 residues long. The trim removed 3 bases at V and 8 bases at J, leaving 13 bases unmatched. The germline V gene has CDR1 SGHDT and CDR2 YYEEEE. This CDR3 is CASSWGPTSGASDEQFF. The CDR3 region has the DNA TGTGCCAGCAGCTGGGGACCGACTAGCGGGGCTTCCGATGAGCAGTTCTTC.

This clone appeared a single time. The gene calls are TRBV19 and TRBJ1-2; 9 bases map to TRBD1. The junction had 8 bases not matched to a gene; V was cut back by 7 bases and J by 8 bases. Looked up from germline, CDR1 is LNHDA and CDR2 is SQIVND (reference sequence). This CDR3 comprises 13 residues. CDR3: CASNQQGARGYTF. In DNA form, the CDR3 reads TGTGCCAGTAACCAACAGGGGGCGCGAGGCTACACCTTC.

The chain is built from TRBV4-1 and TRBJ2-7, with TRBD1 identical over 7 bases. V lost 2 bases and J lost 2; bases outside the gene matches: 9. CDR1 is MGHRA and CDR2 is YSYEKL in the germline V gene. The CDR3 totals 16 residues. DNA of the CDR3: TGCGCCAGCAGCCAAAAGGCGCCGGGACAGCCCTACGAGCAGTACTTC. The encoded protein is CASSQKAPGQPYEQYF.

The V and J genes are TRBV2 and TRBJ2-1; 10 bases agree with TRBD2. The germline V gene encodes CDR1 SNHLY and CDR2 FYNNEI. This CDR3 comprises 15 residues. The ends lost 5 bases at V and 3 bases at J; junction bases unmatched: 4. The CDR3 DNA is TGTGCCAGCAGTCTGCCTAGCGGGAGCTACAATGAGCAGTTCTTC. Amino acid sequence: CASSLPSGSYNEQFF.

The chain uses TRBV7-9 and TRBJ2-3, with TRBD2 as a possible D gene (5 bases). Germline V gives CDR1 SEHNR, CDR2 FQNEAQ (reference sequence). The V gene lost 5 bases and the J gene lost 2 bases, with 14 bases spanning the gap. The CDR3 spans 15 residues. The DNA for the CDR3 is TGTGCCAGCAGCCTCGTTCGGGGTGCCACAGATACGCAGTATTTT. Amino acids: CASSLVRGATDTQYF.

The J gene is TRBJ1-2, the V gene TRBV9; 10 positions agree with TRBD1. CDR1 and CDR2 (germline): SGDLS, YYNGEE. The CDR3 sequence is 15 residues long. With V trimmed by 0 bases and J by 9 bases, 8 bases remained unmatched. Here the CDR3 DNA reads TGTGCCAGCAGCGTAGATGGGACAGGGGACTCTCGCTACACCTTC. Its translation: CASSVDGTGDSRYTF.

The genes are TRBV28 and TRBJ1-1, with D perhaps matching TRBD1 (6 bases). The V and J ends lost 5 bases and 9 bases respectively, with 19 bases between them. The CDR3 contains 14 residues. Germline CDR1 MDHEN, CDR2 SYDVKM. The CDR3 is CASSPTGGDLKAFF. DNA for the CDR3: TGTGCCAGCAGTCCCACGGGGGGCGATCTAAAAGCTTTCTTT.